Sequencing of this T cell receptor beta chain was carried out in a study of technical replicates of blood from a few donors. The CDR3 runs to 14 residues. V shed 4 bases, J shed 5 bases, and the junction held 2 bases outside the gene matches. Germline lookup yields CDR1 MNHEY and CDR2 SMNVEV (reference sequence). Method: immunoSEQ multiplex PCR; TCRdb's copy keeps in-frame clones and lacks some. This repertoire shows about 81,000 clones, 90% to 97% found once; its top ten account for 0.2%. What was sequenced was T cells isolated from PBMCs. The gene calls are TRBV27 and TRBJ2-1; the match to TRBD1 covers 10 bases. The sequence derives from a human donor in good health. The CDR3 region is CASSWDRGNNEQFF. The DNA for the CDR3 is TGTGCCAGCAGTTGGGACAGGGGAAACAATGAGCAGTTCTTC.